Following are 20 T cell receptor beta chains from one sample sequenced in a study of blood T cell repertoires in COVID-19. Method: immunoSEQ multiplex PCR; TCRdb's copy keeps in-frame clones and lacks some. This sample has under 300,000 clones, with around 83% found just once. Sequenced sample: peripheral blood. The receptors were gathered from a man aged 30 to 39 who had recovered from COVID-19.

CDR3 sequence reads: CASSESRSGNTIYF. CDR3 DNA: TGTGCCAGCAGTGAATCCCGCTCTGGAAACACCATATATTTT. The V and J genes are TRBV6-1 and TRBJ1-3; D remains unclear. This CDR3 has 14 amino acids. Trimming took 2 bases from V and 0 from J, leaving 5 bases between them. The germline V gene has CDR1 MNHNS and CDR2 SASEGT.

This clone was seen a handful of times. The chain employs TRBV18 and TRBJ2-7; weak D call: TRBD1 (6 bases). CDR1 is KGHSH, CDR2 LQKENI, per germline. V was cut by 3 bases and J by 6 bases, with 12 bases left in between. This CDR3 region has 13 residues. The chain's CDR3 is CASSPTQGSEQYF. In DNA form, the CDR3 reads TGTGCCAGCTCACCGACCCAGGGGTCCGAGCAGTACTTC.

This clone was detected once. The V call is TRBV11-3, the J call TRBJ2-2; D is perhaps TRBD2 (6 bases). The V and J ends lost 0 bases and 5 bases respectively, with 10 bases between them. Germline CDR1 reads SGHNT; CDR2 reads YENEEA. CDR3 length: 15 amino acids. The CDR3 sequence is CASSLDPGVTGELFF. CDR3 nucleotides: TGTGCCAGCAGCTTAGATCCGGGGGTAACCGGGGAGCTGTTTTTT.

J is TRBJ2-1 and V is TRBV11-2; 12 bases agree with TRBD2. J gave up 6 bases and V 5 bases, and 8 bases lay outside the gene matches. The CDR3 spans 16 residues. From germline, CDR1 is SGHAT and CDR2 FQNNGV. Here the CDR3 reads CASSPELAGGPNEQFF. Written as DNA, the CDR3 is TGTGCCAGCAGCCCCGAACTAGCGGGGGGCCCCAATGAGCAGTTCTTC.

This clone was recorded once. The genes are TRBV5-6 and TRBJ2-5; a possible D gene is TRBD2 (5 bases). The CDR3 extends over 14 amino acids. The germline V gene encodes CDR1 SGHDT and CDR2 YYEEEE. V was shortened by 2 bases and J by 1 base, with 9 bases between the two germline ends. Here the CDR3 reads CASSLGGGQETQYF. The CDR3 region has the DNA TGTGCCAGCAGCTTAGGAGGTGGCCAAGAGACCCAGTACTTC.

This chain joins TRBV10-3 and TRBJ1-1; TRBD1 is a possible D gene (6 bases). V lost 4 bases to trimming and J lost 1 base, with 10 bases between them. This CDR3 is 14 amino acids long. CDR1 and CDR2 from the germline V gene are ENHRY and SYGVKD. The CDR3 here is CAISGGHPNTEAFF. CDR3 bases: TGTGCCATCAGTGGGGGACATCCGAACACTGAAGCTTTCTTT.

This rearrangement joins TRBV27 to TRBJ1-5; TRBD1 is a possible D gene (5 bases). The V gene's germline CDR1 is MNHEY and CDR2 SMNVEV (reference sequence). Trimming removed 5 bases from V and 3 bases from J, with 11 bases in between. The CDR3 sequence is 14 residues long. The DNA for the CDR3 is TGTGCCAGCAGTCTCAGGGTCCCCAATCAGCCCCAGCATTTT. This encodes CASSLRVPNQPQHF.

The chain couples TRBV9 to TRBJ2-1, with 10 nucleotides matching TRBD1. Germline V CDR1 and CDR2: SGDLS, YYNGEE. The CDR3 has 18 amino acids. The V and J ends lost 3 bases and 2 bases, in that order; junction bases with no gene match: 11. CDR3 region: CASSAYVSGTGAYNEQFF. DNA of the CDR3: TGTGCCAGCAGCGCATATGTTTCCGGGACAGGGGCCTACAATGAGCAGTTCTTC.

V usage is TRBV11-2 and J usage is TRBJ1-1; the D gene is possibly TRBD1 (5 bases). This CDR3 is built from 12 residues. Looked up from germline, CDR1 is SGHAT and CDR2 is FQNNGV. V gave up 7 bases and J gave up 4 bases, with 10 bases separating them. CDR3 DNA sequence: TGTGCCAGCACGGGGGGTGGCACTGAAGCTTTCTTT. Translated, it gives CASTGGGTEAFF.

The chain combines TRBV6-1 with TRBJ1-2, with D unresolved. Germline V gene lookup returns CDR1 MNHNS and CDR2 SASEGT. V was clipped by 3 bases and J by 4 bases, with 15 bases between them. This CDR3 spans 15 amino acids. CDR3 sequence: CASSDIRELTYGYTF. For the CDR3, the DNA is TGTGCCAGCAGTGACATCCGGGAGTTGACCTATGGCTACACCTTC.

The rearrangement links TRBV10-3 to TRBJ2-7, with D hard to call. CDR1 ENHRY and CDR2 SYGVKD come from the germline V gene. The V end lost 4 bases, the J end lost 0 bases, and 7 bases lay between the germline ends. The CDR3 covers 13 residues. The CDR3: CAISAVLSYEQYF. In nucleotides, the CDR3 is TGTGCCATCAGTGCAGTCCTCTCCTACGAGCAGTACTTC.

The chain is built from TRBV5-6 and TRBJ2-1; 10 positions match TRBD1. After removal of 4 bases from V and 6 bases from J, the junction contained 1 base not matched to a gene. The CDR3 has 13 amino acids. CDR1 SGHDT and CDR2 YYEEEE come from the germline V gene. The CDR3 sequence: CASSRTGGNEQFF. The CDR3 nucleotides are TGTGCCAGCAGCCGGACAGGGGGCAATGAGCAGTTCTTC.

The chain couples TRBV9 to TRBJ2-3, with 12 bases that match TRBD2. Germline V lookup: CDR1 SGDLS, CDR2 YYNGEE. V shed 0 bases, J shed 4 bases, and the junction held 0 bases outside the gene matches. This CDR3 region has 15 residues. CDR3 loop: CASSVGLAGADTQYF. The DNA for the CDR3 is TGTGCCAGCAGCGTAGGACTAGCGGGGGCAGATACGCAGTATTTT.

The chain has TRBV6-5 and TRBJ2-6; D is undetermined. V was pared by 8 bases and J by 1 base, with 6 bases between. Germline V CDR1 and CDR2: MNHEY, SVGAGI. The CDR3 is made up of 13 amino acids. The CDR3 DNA reads TGTGCCAGCTCCCTATCTGGGGCCAACGTCCTGACTTTC. Amino acid sequence: CASSLSGANVLTF.

The chain recombines TRBV6-1 with TRBJ2-1; 14 bases are a match to TRBD2. Trimming removed 10 bases from V and 6 bases from J; junction bases left unmatched: 8. CDR1 MNHNS and CDR2 SASEGT come from the germline V gene. The CDR3 sequence is 15 residues long. The CDR3 loop reads CATGTSGGGVNEQFF. In nucleotides, the CDR3 is TGTGCCACGGGGACTAGCGGGGGAGGGGTCAATGAGCAGTTCTTC.

This chain uses TRBV6-5 with TRBJ2-1; D might be TRBD2 (7 bases). The CDR3 consists of 13 residues. Germline loops: CDR1 MNHEY, CDR2 SVGAGI. Trimming pared 8 bases from V and 8 bases from J, leaving 16 bases between. CDR3 bases: TGTGCCAGCCTCGAGGGGGGGCACCATGAGCAGTTCTTC. This codes for CASLEGGHHEQFF.

The chain's CDR3 is CASSESGGAGETQYF. The CDR3 DNA reads as TGCGCCAGCAGTGAGTCCGGGGGGGCCGGGGAGACCCAGTACTTC. The chain links TRBV10-2 to TRBJ2-5, with 8 positions matching TRBD2. Germline lookup yields CDR1 WSHSY and CDR2 SAAADI. The junction had 5 bases not matched to a gene; V was cut back by 0 bases and J by 5 bases. The CDR3 sequence is 15 residues long.

This chain joins TRBV4-2 and TRBJ1-2, with D possibly matching TRBD1 (5 bases). The CDR3 totals 16 residues. Germline CDR1 LGHNA, CDR2 YNFKEQ. V lost 3 bases to trimming and J lost 8 bases, with 22 bases between them. In DNA, the CDR3 is TGTGCCAGCAGCCACCCTGGGGGAGGGTTGCAGGGCGGCTACACCTTC. Translated, it gives CASSHPGGGLQGGYTF.

As to this clone: A read error may produce the germline difference seen at one junction end. The gene calls are TRBV6-2 or TRBV6-3 and TRBJ2-7, with 9 bases matching TRBD1. Germline CDR1 reads MNHEY; CDR2 reads SVGEGT. The length of the CDR3 is 10 residues. The CDR3 spells CASSSRQGVF. The CDR3 bases are TGTGCCAGCAGTTCACGACAGGGGGTCTTC.

This chain links TRBV4-1 with TRBJ2-3, with D unclear. CDR1 MGHRA and CDR2 YSYEKL come from the germline V gene. This CDR3 has 15 residues. Trimming removed 0 bases at V and 2 bases at J, with 9 bases between. CDR3 coding DNA: TGCGCCAGCAGCCAAGAACTTACCCACACAGATACGCAGTATTTT. Its translation: CASSQELTHTDTQYF.